These 6 T cell receptor beta chains share one sample of origin, sequenced in a study of shared clonotypes between healthy human individuals. Sequencing was performed with immunoSEQ multiplex PCR; in TCRdb, only in-frame clones are kept and a portion is missing. Of a few million clones listed, approximately 92% were seen once; the top ten hold more than 0.12%. Sequenced: naive CD4+ T cells sorted from blood. The subset here: CD45RA+ positively selected. The source of these receptors is a young man in good health.

This clone was seen only once. V usage is TRBV6-6 and J usage is TRBJ1-2; D is perhaps TRBD1 (6 bases). Germline lookup yields CDR1 MNHNY and CDR2 SVGAGI (reference sequence). V lost 5 bases, J lost 4 bases, and 11 bases lay in between. This CDR3 is built from 13 residues. CDR3 in amino acids: CASSLGTLYGYTF. The CDR3 DNA is TGTGCCAGCAGTCTGGGGACACTCTATGGCTACACCTTC.

On this clone: A junction end diverges from the germline sequence, so it may reflect a read error. V and J are TRBV7-7 and TRBJ1-3; no clear D. The CDR3 contains 13 residues. Germline CDR1 reads SSHAT; CDR2 reads FNYEAQ (reference sequence). The CDR3 DNA sequence: TGTGCTAGCAGCTTAGCCCAGGGAAACACCATATATTTT. It yields the protein CASSLAQGNTIYF.

The chain uses TRBV9 and TRBJ2-1; 10 bases are shared with TRBD2. In germline, CDR1 is SGDLS, CDR2 YYNGEE. The CDR3 is 15 amino acids. With 3 bases clipped from V and 2 bases from J, the junction kept 2 bases outside the gene matches. This CDR3 reads CASSASGSPYNEQFF. CDR3 DNA sequence: TGTGCCAGCAGCGCTAGCGGGAGTCCCTACAATGAGCAGTTCTTC.

V usage is TRBV7-2 and J usage is TRBJ2-7; 11 bases match TRBD2. V lost 1 base and J lost 3; bases outside the gene matches: 5. Per germline, CDR1 SGHTA and CDR2 FQGNSA. There are 16 residues in the CDR3. CDR3 amino acids: CASSLDGTSGIYEQYF. CDR3 DNA sequence: TGTGCCAGCAGCTTAGACGGGACTAGCGGTATCTACGAGCAGTACTTC.

The genes are TRBV9 and TRBJ2-2; no clear D. CDR1 SGDLS and CDR2 YYNGEE come from the germline V gene. There are 14 residues in the CDR3. Trimming took off 4 bases at V and 4 bases at J, with 11 bases between the two ends. The CDR3 spells CASSPYSTTGELFF. The CDR3 DNA follows: TGTGCCAGCAGCCCATACAGTACCACCGGGGAGCTGTTTTTT.

Comments on this clone: Other DNA sequences in this sample translate to the same CDR3. The V call is TRBV6-5, the J call TRBJ1-1, with D unresolved. Germline V gene lookup returns CDR1 MNHEY and CDR2 SVGAGI. The CDR3 totals 12 residues. Trimming removed 6 bases from V and 6 bases from J, with 11 bases in between. CDR3 amino acids: CASSRSGAEAFF. The CDR3 bases are TGTGCCAGCAGCCGCTCAGGCGCTGAAGCTTTCTTT.